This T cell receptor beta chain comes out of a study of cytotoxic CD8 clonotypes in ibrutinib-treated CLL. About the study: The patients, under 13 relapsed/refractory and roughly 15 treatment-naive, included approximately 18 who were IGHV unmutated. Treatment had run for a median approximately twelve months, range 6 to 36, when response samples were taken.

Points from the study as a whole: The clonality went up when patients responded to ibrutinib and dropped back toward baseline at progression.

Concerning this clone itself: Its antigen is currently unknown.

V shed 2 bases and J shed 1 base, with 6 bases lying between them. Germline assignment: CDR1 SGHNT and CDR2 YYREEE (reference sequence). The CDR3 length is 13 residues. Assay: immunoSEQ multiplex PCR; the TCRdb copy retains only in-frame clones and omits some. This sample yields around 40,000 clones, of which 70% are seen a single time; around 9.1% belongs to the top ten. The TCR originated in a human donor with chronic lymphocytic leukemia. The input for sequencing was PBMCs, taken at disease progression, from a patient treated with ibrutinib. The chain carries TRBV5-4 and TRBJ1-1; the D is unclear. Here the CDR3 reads CASSFDKNTEAFF. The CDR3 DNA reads TGTGCCAGCAGCTTTGACAAGAACACTGAAGCTTTCTTT.